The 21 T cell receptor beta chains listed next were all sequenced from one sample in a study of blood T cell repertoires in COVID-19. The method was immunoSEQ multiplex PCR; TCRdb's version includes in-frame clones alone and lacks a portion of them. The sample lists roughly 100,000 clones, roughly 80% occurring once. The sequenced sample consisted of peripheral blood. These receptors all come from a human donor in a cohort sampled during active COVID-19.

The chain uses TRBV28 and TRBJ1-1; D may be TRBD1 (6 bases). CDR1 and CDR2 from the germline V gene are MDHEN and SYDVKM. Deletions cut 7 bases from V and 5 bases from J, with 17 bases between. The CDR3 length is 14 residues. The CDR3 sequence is CASNKGGTRTEAFF. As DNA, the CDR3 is TGTGCCAGCAACAAGGGGGGGACTAGGACTGAAGCTTTCTTT.

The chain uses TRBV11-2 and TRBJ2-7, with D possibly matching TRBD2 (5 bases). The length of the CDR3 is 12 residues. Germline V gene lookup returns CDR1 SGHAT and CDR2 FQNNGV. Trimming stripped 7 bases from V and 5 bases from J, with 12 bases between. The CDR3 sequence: CASTPGGHEQYF. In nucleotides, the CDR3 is TGTGCCAGCACCCCGGGCGGGCACGAGCAGTACTTC. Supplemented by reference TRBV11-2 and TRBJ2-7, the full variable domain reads EAGVAQSPRYKIIEKRQSVAFWCNPISGHATLYWYQQILGQGPKLLIQFQNNGVVDDSQLPKDRFSAERLKGVDSTLKIQPAKLEDSAVYLCASTPGGHEQYFGPGTRLTVT.

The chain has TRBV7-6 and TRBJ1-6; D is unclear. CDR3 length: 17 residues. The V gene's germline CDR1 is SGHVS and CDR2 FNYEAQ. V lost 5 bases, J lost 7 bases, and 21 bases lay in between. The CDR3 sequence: CASSPLEEGNGNSPLHF. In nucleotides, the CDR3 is TGTGCCAGCAGCCCCTTAGAGGAGGGAAACGGGAATTCACCCCTCCACTTT.

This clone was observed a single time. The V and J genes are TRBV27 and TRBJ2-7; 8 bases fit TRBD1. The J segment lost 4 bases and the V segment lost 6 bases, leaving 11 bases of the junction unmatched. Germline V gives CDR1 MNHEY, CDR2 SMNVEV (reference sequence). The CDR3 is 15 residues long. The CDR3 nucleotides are TGTGCCAGCAGAAGACCCGGGACAGGCAGGTACGAGCAGTACTTC. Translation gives CASRRPGTGRYEQYF.

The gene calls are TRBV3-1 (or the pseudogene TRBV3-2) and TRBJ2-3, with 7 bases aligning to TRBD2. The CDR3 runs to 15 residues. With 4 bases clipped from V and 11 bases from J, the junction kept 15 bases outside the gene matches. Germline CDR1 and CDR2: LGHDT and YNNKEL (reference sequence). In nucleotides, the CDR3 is TGTGCCAGCAGCCTAAGAAGCGCCTTGGGCGGGGGGCAGTATTTT. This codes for CASSLRSALGGGQYF.

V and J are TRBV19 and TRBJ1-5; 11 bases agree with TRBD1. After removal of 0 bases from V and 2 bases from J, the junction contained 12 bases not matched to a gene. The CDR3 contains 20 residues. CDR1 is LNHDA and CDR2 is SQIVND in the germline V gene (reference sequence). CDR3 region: CASSIDPDRGQRSRNQPQHF. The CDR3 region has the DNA TGTGCCAGTAGTATAGATCCGGACAGGGGGCAGAGGTCTCGCAATCAGCCCCAGCATTTT.

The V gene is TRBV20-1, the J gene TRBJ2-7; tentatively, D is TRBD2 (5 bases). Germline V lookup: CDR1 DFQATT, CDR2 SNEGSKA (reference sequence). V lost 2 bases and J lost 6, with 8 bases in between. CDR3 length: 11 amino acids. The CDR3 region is CSARKGGEQYF. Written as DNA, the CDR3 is TGCAGTGCTAGAAAAGGAGGCGAGCAGTACTTC.

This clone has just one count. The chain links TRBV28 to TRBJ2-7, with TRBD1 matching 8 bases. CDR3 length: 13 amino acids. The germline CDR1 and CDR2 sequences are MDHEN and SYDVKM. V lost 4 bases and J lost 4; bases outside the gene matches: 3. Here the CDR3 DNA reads TGTGCCAGCAGTTGGACAGGGAGGTACGAGCAGTACTTC. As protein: CASSWTGRYEQYF.

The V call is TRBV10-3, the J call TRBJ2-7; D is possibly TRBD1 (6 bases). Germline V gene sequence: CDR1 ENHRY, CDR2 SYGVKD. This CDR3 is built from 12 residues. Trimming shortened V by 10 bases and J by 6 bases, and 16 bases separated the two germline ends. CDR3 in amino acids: CATETGLGEQYF. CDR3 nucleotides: TGTGCCACAGAGACAGGCCTCGGCGAGCAGTACTTC.

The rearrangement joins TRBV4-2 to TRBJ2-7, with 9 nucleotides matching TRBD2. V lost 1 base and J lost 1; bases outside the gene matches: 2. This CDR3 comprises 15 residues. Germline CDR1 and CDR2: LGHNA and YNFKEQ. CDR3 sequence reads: CASSQGTSVSYEQYF. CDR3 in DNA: TGTGCCAGCAGCCAAGGGACTAGCGTTTCCTACGAGCAGTACTTC.

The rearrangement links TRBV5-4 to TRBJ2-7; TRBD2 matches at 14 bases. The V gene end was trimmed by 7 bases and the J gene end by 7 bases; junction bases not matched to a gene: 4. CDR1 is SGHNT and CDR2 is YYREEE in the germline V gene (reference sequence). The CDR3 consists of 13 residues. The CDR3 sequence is CASGTSGRGEQYF. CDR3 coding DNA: TGTGCCAGCGGGACTAGCGGGAGAGGGGAGCAGTACTTC.

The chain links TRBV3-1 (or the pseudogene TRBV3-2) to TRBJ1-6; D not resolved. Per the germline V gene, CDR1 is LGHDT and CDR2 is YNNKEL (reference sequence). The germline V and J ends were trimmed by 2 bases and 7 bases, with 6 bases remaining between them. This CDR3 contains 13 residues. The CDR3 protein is CASSQTGNSPLHF. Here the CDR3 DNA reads TGTGCCAGCAGCCAAACGGGAAATTCACCCCTCCACTTT.

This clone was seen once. The CDR3, as DNA: TGTGCAAGTCGCTCAACCTGGACAGGGGCGGTATACGAGCAGTACTTC. Translation gives CASRSTWTGAVYEQYF. The chain uses TRBV12-2 and TRBJ2-7; the D call in the table, TRBD1, was not verified against the DNA. TRBV12-2 is described as a pseudogene. The CDR3 consists of 16 residues.

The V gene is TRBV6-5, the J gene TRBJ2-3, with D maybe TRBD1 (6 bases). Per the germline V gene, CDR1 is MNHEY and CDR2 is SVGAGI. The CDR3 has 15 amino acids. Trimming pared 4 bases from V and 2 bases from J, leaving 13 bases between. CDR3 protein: CASSSRTEYTDTQYF. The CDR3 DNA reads TGTGCCAGCAGTTCCCGGACAGAGTACACAGATACGCAGTATTTT.

CDR3 sequence reads: CASRPQGRQNTEAFF. CDR3 sequence (DNA): TGTGCCAGTAGGCCCCAGGGGCGCCAGAACACTGAAGCTTTCTTT. This chain links TRBV19 with TRBJ1-1, with TRBD1 as a possible D gene (6 bases). The CDR3 runs 15 residues. V lost 6 bases, J lost 1 base, and 15 bases lay in between. In germline, CDR1 is LNHDA, CDR2 SQIVND (reference sequence).

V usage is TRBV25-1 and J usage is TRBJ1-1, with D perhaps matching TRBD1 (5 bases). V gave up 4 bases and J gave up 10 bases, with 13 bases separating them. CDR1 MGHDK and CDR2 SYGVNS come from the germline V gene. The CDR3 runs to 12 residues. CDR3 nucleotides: TGTGCCAGCAGTGGGGGGGGGACTCTAGCTTTCTTT. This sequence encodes CASSGGGTLAFF.

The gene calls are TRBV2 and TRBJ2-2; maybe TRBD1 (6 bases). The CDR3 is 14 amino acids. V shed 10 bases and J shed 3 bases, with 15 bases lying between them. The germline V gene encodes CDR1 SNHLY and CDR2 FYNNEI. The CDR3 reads CATRAQGYTGELFF. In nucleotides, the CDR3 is TGTGCCACCCGAGCTCAGGGGTACACCGGGGAGCTGTTTTTT.

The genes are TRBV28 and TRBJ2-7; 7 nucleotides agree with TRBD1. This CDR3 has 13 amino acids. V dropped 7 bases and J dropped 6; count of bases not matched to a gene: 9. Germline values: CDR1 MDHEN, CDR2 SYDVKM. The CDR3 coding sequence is TGTGCCAGCACCCCCGGGACAGTCCCCGAGCAGTACTTC. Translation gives CASTPGTVPEQYF.

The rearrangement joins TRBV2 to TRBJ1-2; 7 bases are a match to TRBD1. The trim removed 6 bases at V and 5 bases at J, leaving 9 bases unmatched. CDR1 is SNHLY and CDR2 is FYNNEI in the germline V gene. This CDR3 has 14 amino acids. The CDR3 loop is CASSPDRVGYGYTF. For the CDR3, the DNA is TGTGCCAGCAGCCCCGACAGGGTTGGGTATGGCTACACCTTC.

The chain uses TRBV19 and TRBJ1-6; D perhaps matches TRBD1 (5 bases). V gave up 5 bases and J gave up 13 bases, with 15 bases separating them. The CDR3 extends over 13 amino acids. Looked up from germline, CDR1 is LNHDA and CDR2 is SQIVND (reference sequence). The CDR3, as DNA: TGTGCCAGTAGTGCCCACCAGGGTGCTCCCCTCCACTTT. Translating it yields CASSAHQGAPLHF.

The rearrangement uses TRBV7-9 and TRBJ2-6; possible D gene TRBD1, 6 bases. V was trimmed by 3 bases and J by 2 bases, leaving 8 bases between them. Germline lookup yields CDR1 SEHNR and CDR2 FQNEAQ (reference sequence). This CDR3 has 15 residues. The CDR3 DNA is TGTGCCAGCAGCTTGTCAGGGGCTGGGGCCAACGTCCTGACTTTC. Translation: CASSLSGAGANVLTF.